This TCR beta chain comes out of a study of T cells in Graves' hyperthyroidism and ophthalmopathy. At least ten counts were recorded for this clonotype. The V gene lost 5 bases and the J gene lost 6 bases, with 14 bases spanning the gap. The length of the CDR3 is 15 residues. Template material for amplifying TCR beta CDR3 regions consisted of RNA transcripts. A set of HTBI primers served as the primers for a first-round RT-PCR of the TCR CDR3. One entry per CDR3 protein results from TCRdb running MiXCR on the multiplex PCR reads. The data hold 600,000 to 800,000 distinct CDR3 sequences, with 35% observed a single time.

Sequencing was performed on blood. The chain couples TRBV12-3 or TRBV12-4 to TRBJ1-6; maybe TRBD1 (6 bases). The source is a woman between 40 and 55 years old with Graves' hyperthyroidism. In nucleotides, the CDR3 is TGTGCCAGCAGTCGTAGGGGGGGAGGTAATTCACCCCTCCACTTT. As protein: CASSRRGGGNSPLHF.